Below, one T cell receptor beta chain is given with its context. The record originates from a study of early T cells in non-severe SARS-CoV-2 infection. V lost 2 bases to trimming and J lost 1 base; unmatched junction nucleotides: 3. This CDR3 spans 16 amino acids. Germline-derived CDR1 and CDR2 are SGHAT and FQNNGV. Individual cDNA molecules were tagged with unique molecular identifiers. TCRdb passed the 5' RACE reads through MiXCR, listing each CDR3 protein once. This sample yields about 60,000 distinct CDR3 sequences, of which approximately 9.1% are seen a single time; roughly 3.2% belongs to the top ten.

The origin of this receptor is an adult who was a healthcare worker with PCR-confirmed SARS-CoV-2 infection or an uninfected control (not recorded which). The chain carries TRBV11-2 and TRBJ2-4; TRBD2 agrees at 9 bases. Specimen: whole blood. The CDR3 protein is CASSLPAGGAKNIQYF. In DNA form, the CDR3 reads TGTGCCAGCAGCTTACCAGCGGGAGGTGCCAAAAACATTCAGTACTTC. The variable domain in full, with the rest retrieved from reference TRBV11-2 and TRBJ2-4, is EAGVAQSPRYKIIEKRQSVAFWCNPISGHATLYWYQQILGQGPKLLIQFQNNGVVDDSQLPKDRFSAERLKGVDSTLKIQPAKLEDSAVYLCASSLPAGGAKNIQYFGAGTRLSVL.